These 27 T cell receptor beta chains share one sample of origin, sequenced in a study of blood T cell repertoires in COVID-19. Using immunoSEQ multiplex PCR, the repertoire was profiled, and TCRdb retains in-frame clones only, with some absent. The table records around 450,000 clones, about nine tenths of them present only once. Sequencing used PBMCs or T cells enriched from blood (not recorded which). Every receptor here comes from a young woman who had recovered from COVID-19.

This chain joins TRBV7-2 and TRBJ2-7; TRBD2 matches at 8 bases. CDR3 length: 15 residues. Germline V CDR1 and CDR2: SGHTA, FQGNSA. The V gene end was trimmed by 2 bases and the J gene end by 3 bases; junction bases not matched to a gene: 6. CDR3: CASSLMAGGYYEQYF. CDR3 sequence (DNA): TGTGCCAGCAGCTTAATGGCGGGGGGCTACTACGAGCAGTACTTC.

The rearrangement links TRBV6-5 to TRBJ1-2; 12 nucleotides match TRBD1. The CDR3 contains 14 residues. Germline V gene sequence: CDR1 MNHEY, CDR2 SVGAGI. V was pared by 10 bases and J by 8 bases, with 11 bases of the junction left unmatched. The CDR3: CAIRGGTGGEGYTF. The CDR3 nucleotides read TGTGCCATCCGGGGAGGGACAGGGGGCGAAGGCTACACCTTC.

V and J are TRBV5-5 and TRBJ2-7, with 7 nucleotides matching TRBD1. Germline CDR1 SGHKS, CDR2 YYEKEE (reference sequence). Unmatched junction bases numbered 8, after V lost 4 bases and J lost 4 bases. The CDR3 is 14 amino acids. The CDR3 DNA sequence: TGTGCCAGCAGCGTCGACAGGGCTGAGTACGAGCAGTACTTC. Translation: CASSVDRAEYEQYF.

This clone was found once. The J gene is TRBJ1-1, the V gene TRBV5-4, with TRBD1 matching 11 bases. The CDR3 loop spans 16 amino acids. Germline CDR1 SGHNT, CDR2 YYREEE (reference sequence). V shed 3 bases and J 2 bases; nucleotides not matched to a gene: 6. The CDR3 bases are TGTGCCAGCAGCTACGGGACAGGGGGACCCAACACTGAAGCTTTCTTT. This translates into CASSYGTGGPNTEAFF.

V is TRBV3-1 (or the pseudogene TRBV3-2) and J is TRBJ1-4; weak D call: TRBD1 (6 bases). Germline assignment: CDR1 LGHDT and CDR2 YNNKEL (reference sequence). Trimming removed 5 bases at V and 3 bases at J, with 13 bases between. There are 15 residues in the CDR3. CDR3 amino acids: CASSTGYESNEKLFF. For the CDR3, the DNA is TGTGCCAGCAGCACAGGGTATGAGTCTAATGAAAAACTGTTTTTT.

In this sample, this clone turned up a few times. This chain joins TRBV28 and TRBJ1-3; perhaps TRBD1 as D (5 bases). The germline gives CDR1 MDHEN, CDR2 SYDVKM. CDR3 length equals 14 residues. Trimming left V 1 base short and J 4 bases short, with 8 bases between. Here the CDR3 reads CASSLFQGGNTIYF. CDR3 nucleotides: TGTGCCAGCAGTTTATTTCAGGGCGGAAACACCATATATTTT.

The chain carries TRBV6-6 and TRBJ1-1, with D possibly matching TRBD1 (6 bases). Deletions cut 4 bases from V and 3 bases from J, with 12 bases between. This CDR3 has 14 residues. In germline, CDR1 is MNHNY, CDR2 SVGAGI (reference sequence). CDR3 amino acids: CASSWGEGDTEAFF. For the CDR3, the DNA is TGTGCCAGCAGTTGGGGGGAGGGGGACACTGAAGCTTTCTTT.

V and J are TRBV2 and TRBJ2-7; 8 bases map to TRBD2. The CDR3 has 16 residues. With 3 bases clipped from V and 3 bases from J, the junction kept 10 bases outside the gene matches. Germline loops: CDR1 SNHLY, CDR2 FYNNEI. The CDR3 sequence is CASSDHKVSGGYEQYF. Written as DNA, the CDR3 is TGTGCCAGCAGTGACCACAAAGTAAGCGGGGGCTACGAGCAGTACTTC.

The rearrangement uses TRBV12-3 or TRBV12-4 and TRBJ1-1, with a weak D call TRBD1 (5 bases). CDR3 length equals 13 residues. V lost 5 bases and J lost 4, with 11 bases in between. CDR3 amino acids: CASSPVRGTEAFF. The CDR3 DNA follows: TGTGCCAGCAGTCCCGTTAGGGGCACTGAAGCTTTCTTT.

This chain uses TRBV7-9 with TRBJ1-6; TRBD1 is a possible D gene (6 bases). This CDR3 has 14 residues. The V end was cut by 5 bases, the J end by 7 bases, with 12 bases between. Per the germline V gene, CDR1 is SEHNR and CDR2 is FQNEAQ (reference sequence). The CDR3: CASSLLGANSPLHF. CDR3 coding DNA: TGTGCCAGCAGCCTATTGGGGGCAAATTCACCCCTCCACTTT.

For the CDR3, the DNA is TGTGCCAGTAGTATAAGCGGGGTCACTGAAGCTTTCTTT. It encodes CASSISGVTEAFF. The chain joins TRBV19 to TRBJ1-1; D not certain. The V gene lost 2 bases and the J gene lost 4 bases, with 8 bases spanning the gap. Looked up from germline, CDR1 is LNHDA and CDR2 is SQIVND (reference sequence). The CDR3 is 13 amino acids.

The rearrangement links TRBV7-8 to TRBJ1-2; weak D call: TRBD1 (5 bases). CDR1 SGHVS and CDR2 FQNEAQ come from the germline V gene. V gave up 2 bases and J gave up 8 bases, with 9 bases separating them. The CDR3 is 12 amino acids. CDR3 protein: CASSLLGQGYTF. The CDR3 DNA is TGTGCCAGCAGCTTATTGGGGCAGGGCTACACCTTC.

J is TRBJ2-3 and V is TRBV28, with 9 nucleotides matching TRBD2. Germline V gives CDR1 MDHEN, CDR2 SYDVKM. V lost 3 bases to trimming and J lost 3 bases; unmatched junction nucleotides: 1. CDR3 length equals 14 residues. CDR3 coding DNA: TGTGCCAGCAGTTTTGCGGGGGGGACAGATACGCAGTATTTT. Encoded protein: CASSFAGGTDTQYF.

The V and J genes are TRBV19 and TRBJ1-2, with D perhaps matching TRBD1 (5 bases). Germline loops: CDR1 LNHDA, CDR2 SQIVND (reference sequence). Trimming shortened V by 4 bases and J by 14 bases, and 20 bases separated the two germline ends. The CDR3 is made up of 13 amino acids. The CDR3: CASSTHRGEVCTF. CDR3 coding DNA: TGTGCCAGTAGTACTCACCGGGGGGAGGTGTGTACCTTC.

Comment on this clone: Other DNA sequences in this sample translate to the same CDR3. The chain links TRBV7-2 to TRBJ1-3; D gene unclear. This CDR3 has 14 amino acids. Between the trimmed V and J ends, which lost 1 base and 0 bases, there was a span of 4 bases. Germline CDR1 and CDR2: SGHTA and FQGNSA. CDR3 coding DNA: TGTGCCAGCAGCTTAGACTCCTCTGGAAACACCATATATTTT. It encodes CASSLDSSGNTIYF.

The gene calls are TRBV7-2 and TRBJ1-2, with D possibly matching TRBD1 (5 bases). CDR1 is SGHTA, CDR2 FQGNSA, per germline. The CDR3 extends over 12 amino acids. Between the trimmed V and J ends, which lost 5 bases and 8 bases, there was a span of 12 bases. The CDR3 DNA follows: TGTGCCAGCAGCCACCCGGGGGAAGGCTACACCTTC. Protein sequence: CASSHPGEGYTF.

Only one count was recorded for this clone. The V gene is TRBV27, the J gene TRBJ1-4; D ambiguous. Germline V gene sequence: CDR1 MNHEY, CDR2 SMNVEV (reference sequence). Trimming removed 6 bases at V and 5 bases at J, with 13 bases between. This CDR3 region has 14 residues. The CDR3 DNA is TGTGCCAGCAGACTAGGGAATGTGAATGAAAAACTGTTTTTT. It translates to CASRLGNVNEKLFF.

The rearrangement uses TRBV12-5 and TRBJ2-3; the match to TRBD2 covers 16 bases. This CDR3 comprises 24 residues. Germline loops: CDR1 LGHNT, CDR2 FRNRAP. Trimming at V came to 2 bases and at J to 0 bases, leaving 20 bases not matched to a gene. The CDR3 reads CASGLFPRGGLAGGPLPSTDTQYF. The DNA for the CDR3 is TGTGCTAGTGGTTTGTTTCCCCGTGGGGGACTAGCGGGGGGGCCCCTACCTAGCACAGATACGCAGTATTTT.

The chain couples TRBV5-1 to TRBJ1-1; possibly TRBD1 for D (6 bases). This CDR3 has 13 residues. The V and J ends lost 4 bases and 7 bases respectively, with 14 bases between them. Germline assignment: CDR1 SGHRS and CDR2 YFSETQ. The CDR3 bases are TGCGCCAGCAGCCTGGGGGCCGGCAGTGAAGCTTTCTTT. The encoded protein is CASSLGAGSEAFF.

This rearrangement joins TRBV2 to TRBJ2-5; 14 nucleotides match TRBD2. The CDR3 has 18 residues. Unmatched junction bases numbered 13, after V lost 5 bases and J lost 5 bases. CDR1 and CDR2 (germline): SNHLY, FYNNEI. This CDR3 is CASSFLPGLAGEGETQYF. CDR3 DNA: TGTGCCAGCAGTTTTCTGCCGGGACTAGCGGGGGAGGGGGAGACCCAGTACTTC.

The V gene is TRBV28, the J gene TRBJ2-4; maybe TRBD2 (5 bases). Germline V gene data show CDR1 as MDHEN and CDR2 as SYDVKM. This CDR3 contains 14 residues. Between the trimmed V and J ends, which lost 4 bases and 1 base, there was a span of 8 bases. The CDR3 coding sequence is TGTGCCAGCAGTTCGGGGTTTGCCAAAAACATTCAGTACTTC. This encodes CASSSGFAKNIQYF.

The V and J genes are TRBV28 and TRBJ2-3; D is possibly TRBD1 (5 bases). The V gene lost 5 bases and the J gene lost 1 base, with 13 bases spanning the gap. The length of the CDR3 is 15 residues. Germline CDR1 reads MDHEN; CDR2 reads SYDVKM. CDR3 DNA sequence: TGTGCCAGCAGTGCACCCGACAGACGCACAGATACGCAGTATTTT. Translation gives CASSAPDRRTDTQYF.

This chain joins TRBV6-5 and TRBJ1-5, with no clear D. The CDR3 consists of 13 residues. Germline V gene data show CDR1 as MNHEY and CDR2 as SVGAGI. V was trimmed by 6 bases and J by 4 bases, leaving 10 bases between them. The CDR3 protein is CASSRGPNQPQHF. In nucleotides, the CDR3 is TGTGCCAGCAGCCGGGGTCCGAATCAGCCCCAGCATTTT.

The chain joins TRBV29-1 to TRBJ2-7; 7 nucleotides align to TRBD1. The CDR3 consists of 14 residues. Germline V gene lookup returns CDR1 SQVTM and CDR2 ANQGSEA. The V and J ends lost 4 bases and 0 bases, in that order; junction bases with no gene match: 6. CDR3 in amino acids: CSVGAAGGSYEQYF. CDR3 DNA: TGCAGCGTTGGGGCGGCAGGGGGCTCCTACGAGCAGTACTTC.

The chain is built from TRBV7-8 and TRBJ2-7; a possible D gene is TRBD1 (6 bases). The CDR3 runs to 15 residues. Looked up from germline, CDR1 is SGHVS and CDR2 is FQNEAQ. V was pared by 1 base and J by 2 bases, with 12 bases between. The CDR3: CASSLETGSPYEQYF. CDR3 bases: TGTGCCAGCAGCTTAGAAACAGGGAGCCCCTACGAGCAGTACTTC.

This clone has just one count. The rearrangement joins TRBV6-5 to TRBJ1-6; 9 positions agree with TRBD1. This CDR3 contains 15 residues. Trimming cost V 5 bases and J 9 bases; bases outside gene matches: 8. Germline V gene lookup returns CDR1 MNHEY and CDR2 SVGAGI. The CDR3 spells CASSPTGGGSSPLHF. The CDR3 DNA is TGTGCCAGCAGTCCAACAGGGGGCGGTAGTTCACCCCTCCACTTT.

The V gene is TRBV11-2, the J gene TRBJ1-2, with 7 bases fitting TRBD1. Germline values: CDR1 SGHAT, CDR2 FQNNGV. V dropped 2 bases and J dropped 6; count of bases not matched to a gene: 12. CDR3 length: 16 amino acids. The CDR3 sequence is CASSLRVKGASDGYTF. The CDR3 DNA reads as TGTGCCAGCAGCTTAAGGGTAAAGGGGGCTTCGGATGGCTACACCTTC.